This T cell receptor beta chain was identified during a study of cytomegalovirus exposure and HLA in healthy donors. Only in-frame clones appear in the TCRdb table, and some are missing; sequencing was by immunoSEQ multiplex PCR. The table has fewer than 250,000 clones, 80% to 90% seen once. V lost 3 bases and J lost 2, with 11 bases in between. Germline V gives CDR1 SGHRS, CDR2 YFSETQ. This CDR3 is built from 15 residues. For this clone: The sample holds other DNA sequences that translate to the same CDR3.

The chain recombines TRBV5-1 with TRBJ1-4; the D gene is possibly TRBD1 (5 bases). Sequencing was performed on PBMCs. This clonotype originated in a young woman in good health and CMV-seropositive. The CDR3 DNA reads TGCGCCAGCAGCTCTCAGGGTTCCACTAATGAAAAACTGTTTTTT. It translates to CASSSQGSTNEKLFF.